The 12 T cell receptor beta chains given below trace back to one sample, sequenced in a study of blood T cell repertoires in COVID-19. The assay was immunoSEQ multiplex PCR, and TCRdb's table has in-frame clones only and misses some. The data show 250,000 to 300,000 clones, under 90% seen once. The sequenced sample was PBMCs or T cells enriched from blood (not recorded which). Receptor source: a woman in her fifties or sixties who had been exposed to COVID-19.

The chain is built from TRBV7-9 and TRBJ2-5, with 8 bases that match TRBD1. Germline V lookup: CDR1 SEHNR, CDR2 FQNEAQ (reference sequence). The ends lost 2 bases at V and 4 bases at J; junction bases unmatched: 6. The CDR3 has 15 residues. The CDR3 reads CASSLMQGAGETQYF. CDR3 bases: TGTGCCAGCAGCTTAATGCAGGGGGCGGGAGAGACCCAGTACTTC.

This chain uses TRBV2 with TRBJ2-2, with 9 bases matching TRBD1. The CDR3 is 14 residues long. The germline CDR1 and CDR2 sequences are SNHLY and FYNNEI. The ends lost 4 bases at V and 5 bases at J; junction bases unmatched: 2. Here the CDR3 reads CASSGDRATGELFF. Written as DNA, the CDR3 is TGTGCCAGCAGTGGGGACAGGGCGACCGGGGAGCTGTTTTTT.

The V and J genes are TRBV21-1 and TRBJ2-7; the table's D call of TRBD2 was not tested on the DNA. TRBV21-1 is a pseudogene segment. CDR3 length: 17 residues. In DNA, the CDR3 is TGTGCCAGCAGCAAAGAGCCTAGCGGGGGGACCTCCTACGAGCAGTACTTC. Translated, it gives CASSKEPSGGTSYEQYF.

The chain recombines TRBV19 with TRBJ2-1, with D perhaps matching TRBD2 (6 bases). The V and J ends lost 4 bases and 1 base respectively, with 8 bases between them. The CDR3 spans 14 residues. CDR1 is LNHDA, CDR2 SQIVND, per germline (reference sequence). The CDR3 bases are TGTGCCAGTAGTAGCGGGGAGTCCTACAATGAGCAGTTCTTC. Its translation is CASSSGESYNEQFF.

V and J are TRBV19 and TRBJ1-1, with 8 bases matching TRBD1. The CDR3 spans 16 residues. Germline V gene sequence: CDR1 LNHDA, CDR2 SQIVND (reference sequence). The V gene end was trimmed by 2 bases and the J gene end by 4 bases; junction bases not matched to a gene: 9. The CDR3 nucleotides read TGTGCCAGTAGTATAACTGGGGACAGGTTGGGCACTGAAGCTTTCTTT. Translated, it gives CASSITGDRLGTEAFF.

This clone was picked up one time. The chain joins TRBV20-1 to TRBJ2-5, with 12 bases matching TRBD2. The V and J ends lost 3 bases and 4 bases, in that order; junction bases with no gene match: 12. Per germline, CDR1 DFQATT and CDR2 SNEGSKA (reference sequence). The CDR3 is 17 amino acids. CDR3 sequence: CSASGRLAGGPGETQYF. Written as DNA, the CDR3 is TGCAGTGCTAGTGGTCGGCTAGCGGGGGGGCCGGGAGAGACCCAGTACTTC.

This chain joins TRBV5-4 and TRBJ2-7; 8 nucleotides match TRBD1. Germline CDR1 and CDR2: SGHNT and YYREEE (reference sequence). The CDR3 extends over 15 amino acids. Trimming cost V 4 bases and J 1 base; bases outside gene matches: 7. CDR3 coding DNA: TGTGCCAGCAGCCCCGCGACAGGGGAGTCCTACGAGCAGTACTTC. This encodes CASSPATGESYEQYF. Together with reference TRBV5-4 and TRBJ2-7, the CDR3 gives the full variable domain: ETGVTQSPTHLIKTRGQQVTLRCSSQSGHNTVSWYQQALGQGPQFIFQYYREEENGRGNFPPRFSGLQFPNYSSELNVNALELDDSALYLCASSPATGESYEQYFGPGTRLTVT.

This chain uses TRBV6-5 with TRBJ1-1; D might be TRBD1 (5 bases). CDR1 is MNHEY, CDR2 SVGAGI, per germline. V dropped 6 bases and J dropped 1 base, with 12 bases sitting between them. The CDR3 contains 14 residues. In nucleotides, the CDR3 is TGTGCCAGCAGAGGAAGGGGAGGGAACACTGAAGCTTTCTTT. As protein: CASRGRGGNTEAFF.

The chain combines TRBV9 with TRBJ2-7, with 9 bases fitting TRBD1. The CDR3 spans 15 residues. Germline trimming cut 3 bases from V and 5 bases from J; bases unmatched to any gene: 9. Looked up from germline, CDR1 is SGDLS and CDR2 is YYNGEE. The CDR3 DNA is TGTGCCAGCAGCGCTGGAGGGGGGACAGGGAACGAGCAGTACTTC. Encoded protein: CASSAGGGTGNEQYF. Full variable domain (outside the CDR3, taken from reference TRBV9 and TRBJ2-7): DSGVTQTPKHLITATGQRVTLRCSPRSGDLSVYWYQQSLDQGLQFLIQYYNGEERAKGNILERFSAQQFPDLHSELNLSSLELGDSALYFCASSAGGGTGNEQYFGPGTRLTVT.

This sequence joins TRBV2 and TRBJ2-1, with 9 bases lining up with TRBD1. Trimming at V came to 5 bases and at J to 8 bases, leaving 7 bases not matched to a gene. This CDR3 region has 14 residues. Germline values: CDR1 SNHLY, CDR2 FYNNEI. CDR3 loop: CASSPGTGRDEQFF. In nucleotides, the CDR3 is TGTGCCAGCAGTCCCGGGACAGGGAGGGATGAGCAGTTCTTC. Full variable domain (missing parts from reference TRBV2 and TRBJ2-1): EPEVTQTPSHQVTQMGQEVILRCVPISNHLYFYWYRQILGQKVEFLVSFYNNEISEKSEIFDDQFSVERPDGSNFTLKIRSTKLEDSAMYFCASSPGTGRDEQFFGPGTRLTVL.

The V gene is TRBV7-9, the J gene TRBJ1-5; D possibly corresponds to TRBD1 (5 bases). V lost 5 bases to trimming and J lost 6 bases, with 14 bases between them. CDR1 SEHNR and CDR2 FQNEAQ come from the germline V gene (reference sequence). The CDR3 covers 14 residues. CDR3 sequence reads: CASSRGGYAQPQHF. DNA of the CDR3: TGTGCCAGCAGCCGCGGGGGGTACGCTCAGCCCCAGCATTTT.

The rearrangement uses TRBV28 and TRBJ2-2; D is possibly TRBD2 (6 bases). The CDR3 length is 17 residues. CDR1 MDHEN and CDR2 SYDVKM come from the germline V gene. Trimming pared 5 bases from V and 5 bases from J, leaving 21 bases between. The CDR3 nucleotides are TGTGCCAGCAGTAAAACTTACACCCGCGGGGCGACCGGGGAGCTGTTTTTT. Translated, it gives CASSKTYTRGATGELFF.